The clone carrying this TCR beta chain was seen repeatedly, ten times or more. Its specificity is unknown. The CDR3 length is 14 residues. Trimming took 0 bases from V and 5 from J, leaving 7 bases between them. Germline CDR1 and CDR2: LGHNA and YSLEER. The library was built from roughly 400 ng RNA with molecular barcoded adaptors for alpha/delta and beta/gamma chains. TCRdb re-derived calls from the reads in MiXCR, one entry per CDR3 protein. The table lists some 15,000 distinct CDR3 sequences, around 21% of them singletons, with over 75% in the top ten. The sample is drawn from a study of read filtering for tumor transcriptome and immune sequencing. Across the study: Patients were 16 to 20 male and approximately 15 female, mean age roughly 70 years, range about 47 to 85.

Regarding the study as a whole: The sorted CD138-negative fraction was a mixed bone marrow immune population, not purified T cells. Single-read clonotypes: roughly 80% of IR-seq clonotypes (about 3.5% of reads), about 75% of RNA-seq clonotypes (approximately 49% of reads). Even smaller IR-seq throughput identified most shared clonotypes.

The receptor comes from a donor aged 40 or over with multiple myeloma. The sample consisted of a population of CD138-negative cells sorted from bone marrow. This chain joins TRBV4-3 and TRBJ2-2; D possibly corresponds to TRBD1 (5 bases). DNA of the CDR3: TGCGCCAGCAGCCAAGATCACAGGACCGGGGAGCTGTTTTTT. Its protein product is CASSQDHRTGELFF.